The 12 T cell receptor beta chains below come from one sample, sequenced in a study of blood T cell repertoires in COVID-19. Produced via immunoSEQ multiplex PCR; TCRdb's table is partial and in-frame only. The sample holds roughly 87,000 clones, around 88% seen once. Sequenced: peripheral blood. The receptors here all came from a human donor in a cohort sampled during active COVID-19.

The chain is built from TRBV7-9 and TRBJ1-3; 7 nucleotides align to TRBD1. The V and J ends lost 3 bases and 8 bases, in that order; junction bases with no gene match: 7. The CDR3 length is 14 residues. Germline values: CDR1 SEHNR, CDR2 FQNEAQ (reference sequence). The chain's CDR3 is CASSFADREDTIYF. The CDR3 DNA reads as TGTGCCAGCAGCTTCGCTGACAGGGAAGACACCATATATTTT.

The chain employs TRBV27 and TRBJ2-1; D not resolved. Germline CDR1 MNHEY, CDR2 SMNVEV (reference sequence). Trimming cost V 4 bases and J 8 bases, with 9 bases left between them. The CDR3 extends over 12 amino acids. Written as DNA, the CDR3 is TGTGCCAGCAGTTCGGGTATTTATGAGCAGTTCTTC. This encodes CASSSGIYEQFF.

The chain recombines TRBV6-2 or TRBV6-3 with TRBJ2-1; 9 positions agree with TRBD1. V was clipped by 0 bases and J by 6 bases; unmatched bases: 0. The CDR3 spans 14 residues. The germline V gene has CDR1 MNHEY and CDR2 SVGEGT. CDR3 DNA sequence: TGTGCCAGCAGTTACTCGGACAGGGGCAATGAGCAGTTCTTC. Protein product: CASSYSDRGNEQFF.

This chain uses TRBV21-1 with TRBJ1-5; the table gives TRBD1 as D, unverified against the DNA. TRBV21-1 represents a pseudogene. The CDR3 loop spans 19 amino acids. The CDR3 reads CASTHSCGQPNSYNQPQHF. CDR3 bases: TGTGCCAGCACCCACTCATGCGGACAGCCGAATTCCTATAATCAGCCCCAGCATTTT.

CDR3 sequence (DNA): TGTGCCAGCAGCAGGGGACAGGGGGCCCAGCGGGAGGGCCAAAGGACCTACGAGCAGTACTTC. It codes for CASSRGQGAQREGQRTYEQYF. The V and J genes are TRBV7-9 and TRBJ2-7, with 12 bases fitting TRBD1. After removal of 5 bases from V and 2 bases from J, the junction contained 22 bases not matched to a gene. The CDR3 consists of 21 residues. CDR1 is SEHNR, CDR2 FQNEAQ, per germline (reference sequence).

This chain connects TRBV5-4 to TRBJ2-2; tentatively, D is TRBD2 (6 bases). Trimming cost V 2 bases and J 5 bases, with 16 bases left between them. Germline CDR1 SGHNT, CDR2 YYREEE (reference sequence). This CDR3 is built from 16 residues. CDR3 nucleotide sequence: TGTGCCAGCAGCTTAAAAGCGGGTCTTATTACCGGGGAGCTGTTTTTT. Protein product: CASSLKAGLITGELFF.

The chain combines TRBV10-3 with TRBJ2-1; D might be TRBD2 (5 bases). Germline V gene data show CDR1 as ENHRY and CDR2 as SYGVKD. With 6 bases removed from V and 10 bases from J, the gap between germline ends came to 13 bases. The CDR3 is 12 amino acids. The CDR3: CAISGVVGEQFF. The CDR3, as DNA: TGTGCCATCAGCGGGGTAGTGGGCGAGCAGTTCTTC.

The chain recombines TRBV7-9 with TRBJ2-2; D unresolved. Trimming stripped 1 base from V and 7 bases from J, with 7 bases between. Germline V lookup: CDR1 SEHNR, CDR2 FQNEAQ (reference sequence). This CDR3 contains 13 residues. The CDR3 DNA is TGTGCCAGCAGCTTAGTGTTCGGCGGGGAGCTGTTTTTT. It yields the protein CASSLVFGGELFF.

CDR3 coding DNA: TGTGCCAGCAGCTCTCATCCGGGACAGGGATACGAGCAGTACTTC. Amino acid sequence: CASSSHPGQGYEQYF. The gene calls are TRBV5-6 and TRBJ2-7, with TRBD1 identical over 9 bases. The CDR3 sequence is 15 residues long. Germline CDR1 reads SGHDT; CDR2 reads YYEEEE. Germline trimming cut 3 bases from V and 4 bases from J; bases unmatched to any gene: 8.

The genes are TRBV3-1 (or the pseudogene TRBV3-2) and TRBJ1-6; a weak D match, TRBD1 (6 bases). Trimming pared 5 bases from V and 10 bases from J, leaving 18 bases between. This CDR3 is built from 15 residues. Germline CDR1 is LGHDT and CDR2 is YNNKEL (reference sequence). CDR3 coding DNA: TGTGCCAGCAGCGTGAGGACTCAAGGGGGATCACCCCTCCACTTT. Amino acids: CASSVRTQGGSPLHF.

In this sample, this clone turned up once. CDR3 region: CASSLARAGTSGSIETQYF. The CDR3 region has the DNA TGTGCCAGCAGCTTGGCCCGCGCAGGGACTAGCGGGAGTATAGAGACCCAGTACTTC. This chain joins TRBV5-6 and TRBJ2-5, with TRBD2 matching 14 bases. After removal of 0 bases from V and 4 bases from J, the junction contained 11 bases not matched to a gene. Germline V gene sequence: CDR1 SGHDT, CDR2 YYEEEE. The CDR3 has 19 residues.

This chain uses TRBV24-1 with TRBJ1-4, with 7 bases fitting TRBD1. The junction had 8 bases not matched to a gene; V was cut back by 6 bases and J by 5 bases. Germline CDR1 is KGHDR and CDR2 is SFDVKD. The CDR3 extends over 15 amino acids. CDR3 loop: CATSRTGTENEKLFF. For the CDR3, the DNA is TGTGCCACCAGTAGAACCGGGACAGAGAATGAAAAACTGTTTTTT.